This TCR beta chain was recovered during a study of blood T cells in healthy people across ages. Sample-barcoded 5' priming and a J-beta primer mix drove a second PCR of 7 to 11 cycles. TCRdb recomputed calls from the 5' RACE reads with MiXCR, one row per CDR3 protein. This table has fewer than 800,000 distinct CDR3 sequences, 20% to 25% appearing once. The CDR3 runs 12 residues. Germline-derived CDR1 and CDR2 are MGHRA and YSYEKL. V shed 0 bases and J shed 9 bases, with 8 bases lying between them. The sample was also linked to a second study, of T cells of mothers and their children. Turning to that study: A primer called M1S, used in the second PCR, added sample barcodes and 2-4 random nucleotides.

The sequenced material came from blood. This chain joins TRBV4-1 and TRBJ1-1; tentatively, D is TRBD1 (6 bases). This clonotype originated in a boy aged 10-17 years in good health. CDR3 in DNA: TGCGCCAGCAGCCAAGATTGGGACAAAGCTTTCTTT. Encoded protein: CASSQDWDKAFF.